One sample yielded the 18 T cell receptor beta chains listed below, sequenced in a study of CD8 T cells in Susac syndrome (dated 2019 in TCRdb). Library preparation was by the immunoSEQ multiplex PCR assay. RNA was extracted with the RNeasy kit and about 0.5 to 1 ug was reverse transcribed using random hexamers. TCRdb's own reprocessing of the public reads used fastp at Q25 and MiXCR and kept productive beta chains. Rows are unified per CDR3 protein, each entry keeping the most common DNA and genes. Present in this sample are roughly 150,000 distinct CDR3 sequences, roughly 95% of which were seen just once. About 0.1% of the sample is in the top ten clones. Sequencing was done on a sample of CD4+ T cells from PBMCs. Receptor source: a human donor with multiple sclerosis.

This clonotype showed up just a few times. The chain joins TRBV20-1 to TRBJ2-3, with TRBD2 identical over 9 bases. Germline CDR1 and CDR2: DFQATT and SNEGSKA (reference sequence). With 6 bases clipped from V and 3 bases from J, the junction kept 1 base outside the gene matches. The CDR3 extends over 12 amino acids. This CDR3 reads CSAAGGTDTQYF. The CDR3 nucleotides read TGCAGTGCAGCGGGGGGAACAGATACGCAGTATTTT.

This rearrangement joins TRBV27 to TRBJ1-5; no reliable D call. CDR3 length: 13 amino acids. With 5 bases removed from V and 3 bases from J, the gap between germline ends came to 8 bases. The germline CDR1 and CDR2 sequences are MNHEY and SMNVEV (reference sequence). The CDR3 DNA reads TGTGCCAGCAGTAACCGCTACAATCAGCCCCAGCATTTT. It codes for CASSNRYNQPQHF.

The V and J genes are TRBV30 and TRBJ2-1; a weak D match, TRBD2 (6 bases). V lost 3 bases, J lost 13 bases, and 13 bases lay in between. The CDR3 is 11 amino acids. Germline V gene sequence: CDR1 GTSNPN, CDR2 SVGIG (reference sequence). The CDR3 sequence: CAWRYGDSQFF. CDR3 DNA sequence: TGTGCCTGGAGGTATGGGGACTCACAGTTCTTC.

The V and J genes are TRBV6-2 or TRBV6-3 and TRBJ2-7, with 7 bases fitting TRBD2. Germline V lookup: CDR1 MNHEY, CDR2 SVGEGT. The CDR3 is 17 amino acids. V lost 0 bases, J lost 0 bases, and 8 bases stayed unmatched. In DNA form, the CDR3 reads TGTGCCAGCAGTTACTCGATGGGACTAAGGAGCTCCTACGAGCAGTACTTC. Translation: CASSYSMGLRSSYEQYF.

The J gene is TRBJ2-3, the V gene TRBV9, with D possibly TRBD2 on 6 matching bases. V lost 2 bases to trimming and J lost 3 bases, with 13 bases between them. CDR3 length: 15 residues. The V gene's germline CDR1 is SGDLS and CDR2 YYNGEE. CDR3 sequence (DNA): TGTGCCAGCAGCGTCGACCCGGGGGAGACAGATACGCAGTATTTT. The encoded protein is CASSVDPGETDTQYF.

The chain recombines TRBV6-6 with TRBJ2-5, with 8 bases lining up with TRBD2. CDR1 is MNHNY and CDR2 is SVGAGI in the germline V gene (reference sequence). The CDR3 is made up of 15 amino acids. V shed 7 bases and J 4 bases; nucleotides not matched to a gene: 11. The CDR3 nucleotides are TGTGCCAGCATTAAGAGAGCGGGAGAAAGAGAGACCCAGTACTTC. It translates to CASIKRAGERETQYF.

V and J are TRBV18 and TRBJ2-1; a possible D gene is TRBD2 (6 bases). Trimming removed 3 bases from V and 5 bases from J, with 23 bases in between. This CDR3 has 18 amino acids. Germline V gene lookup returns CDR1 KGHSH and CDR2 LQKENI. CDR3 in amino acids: CASSPFPLSGSLDNEQFF. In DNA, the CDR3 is TGTGCCAGCTCACCCTTTCCTCTTAGCGGATCGTTGGACAATGAGCAGTTCTTC. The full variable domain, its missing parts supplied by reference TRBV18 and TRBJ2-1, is NAGVMQNPRHLVRRRGQEARLRCSPMKGHSHVYWYRQLPEEGLKFMVYLQKENIIDESGMPKERFSAEFPKEGPSILRIQQVVRGDSAAYFCASSPFPLSGSLDNEQFFGPGTRLTVL.

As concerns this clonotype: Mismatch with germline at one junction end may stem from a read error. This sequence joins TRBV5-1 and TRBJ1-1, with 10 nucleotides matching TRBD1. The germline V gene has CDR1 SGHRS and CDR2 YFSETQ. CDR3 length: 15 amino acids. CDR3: CASTLTTGGFTEAFF. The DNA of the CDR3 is TGCGCCAGCACCTTGACGACAGGGGGCTTCACTGAAGCTTTCTTT. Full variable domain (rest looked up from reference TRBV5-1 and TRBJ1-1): KAGVTQTPRYLIKTRGQQVTLSCSPISGHRSVSWYQQTPGQGLQFLFEYFSETQRNKGNFPGRFSGRQFSNSRSEMNVSTLELGDSALYLCASTLTTGGFTEAFFGQGTRLTVV.

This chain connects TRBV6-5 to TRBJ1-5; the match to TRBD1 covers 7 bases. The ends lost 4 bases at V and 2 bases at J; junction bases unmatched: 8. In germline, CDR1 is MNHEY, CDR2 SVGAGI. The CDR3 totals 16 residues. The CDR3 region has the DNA TGTGCCAGCAGTTCTAACTGGGACAGCGGCAATCAGCCCCAGCATTTT. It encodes CASSSNWDSGNQPQHF.

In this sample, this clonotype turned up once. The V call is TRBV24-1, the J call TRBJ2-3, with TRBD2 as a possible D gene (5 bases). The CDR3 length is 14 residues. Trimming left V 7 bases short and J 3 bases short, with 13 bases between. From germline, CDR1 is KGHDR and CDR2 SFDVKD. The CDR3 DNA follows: TGTGCCACCAGGGCGGCGGGTACAACAGATACGCAGTATTTT. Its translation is CATRAAGTTDTQYF.

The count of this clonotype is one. DNA of the CDR3: TGTGCCAGCAGGGGCAAAATTTCGACAGGGGGCTTTGGCTACACCTTC. Protein product: CASRGKISTGGFGYTF. The chain employs TRBV27 and TRBJ1-2; the match to TRBD1 covers 10 bases. There are 16 residues in the CDR3. Germline values: CDR1 MNHEY, CDR2 SMNVEV (reference sequence). The J segment lost 7 bases and the V segment lost 6 bases, leaving 14 bases of the junction unmatched.

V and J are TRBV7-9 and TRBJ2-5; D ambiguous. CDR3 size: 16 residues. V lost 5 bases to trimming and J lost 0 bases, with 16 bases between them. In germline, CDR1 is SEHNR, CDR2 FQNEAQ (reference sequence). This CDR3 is CASSKETTSYQETQYF. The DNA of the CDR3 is TGTGCCAGCAGCAAGGAAACGACATCGTACCAAGAGACCCAGTACTTC.

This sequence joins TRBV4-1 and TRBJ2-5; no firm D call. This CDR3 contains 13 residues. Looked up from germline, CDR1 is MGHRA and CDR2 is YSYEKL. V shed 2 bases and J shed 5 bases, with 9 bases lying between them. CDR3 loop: CASSQNNRETQYF. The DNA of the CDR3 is TGCGCCAGCAGCCAAAACAATCGGGAGACCCAGTACTTC.

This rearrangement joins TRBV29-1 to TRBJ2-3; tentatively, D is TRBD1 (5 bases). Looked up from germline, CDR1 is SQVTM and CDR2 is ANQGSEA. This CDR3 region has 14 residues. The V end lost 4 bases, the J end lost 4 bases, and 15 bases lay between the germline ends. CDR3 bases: TGCAGCGTTGCTCCAGGGAATTCCGCAGATACGCAGTATTTT. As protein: CSVAPGNSADTQYF.

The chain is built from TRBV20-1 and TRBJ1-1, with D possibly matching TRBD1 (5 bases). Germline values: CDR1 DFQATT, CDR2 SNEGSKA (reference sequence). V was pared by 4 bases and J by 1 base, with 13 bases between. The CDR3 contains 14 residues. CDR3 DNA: TGCAGTGCTATTCCGGGACTGACGAACACTGAAGCTTTCTTT. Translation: CSAIPGLTNTEAFF.

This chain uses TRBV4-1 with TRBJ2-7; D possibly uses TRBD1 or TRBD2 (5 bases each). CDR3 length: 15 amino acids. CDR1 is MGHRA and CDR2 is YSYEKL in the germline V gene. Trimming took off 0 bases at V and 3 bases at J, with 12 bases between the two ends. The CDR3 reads CASSQDRRDGYEQYF. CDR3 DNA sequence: TGCGCCAGCAGCCAAGACCGACGGGACGGCTACGAGCAGTACTTC.

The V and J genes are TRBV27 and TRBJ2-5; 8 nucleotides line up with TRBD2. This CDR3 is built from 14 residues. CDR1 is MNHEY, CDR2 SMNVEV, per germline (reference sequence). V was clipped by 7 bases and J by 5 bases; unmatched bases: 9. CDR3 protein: CASMRSAGGETQYF. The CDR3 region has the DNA TGTGCCAGCATGCGTTCGGCGGGAGGTGAGACCCAGTACTTC.

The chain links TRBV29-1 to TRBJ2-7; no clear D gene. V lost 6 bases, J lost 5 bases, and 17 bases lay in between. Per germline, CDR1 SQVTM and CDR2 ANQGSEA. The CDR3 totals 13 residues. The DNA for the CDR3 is TGCAGCGTCTCTCAGGTGATGAAAGACGAGCAGTACTTC. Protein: CSVSQVMKDEQYF.